The 15 T cell receptor beta chains listed next were all sequenced from one sample in a study of blood T cell repertoires in COVID-19. The repertoire was sequenced with immunoSEQ multiplex PCR; TCRdb's copy has only in-frame clones and lacks some. Here the sample spans 150,000 to 200,000 clones, about 72% being singletons. Sequenced: PBMCs or T cells enriched from blood (not recorded which). These receptors all come from a woman in her fifties or sixties who had recovered from COVID-19.

The chain carries TRBV2 and TRBJ1-1; D remains ambiguous. V was clipped by 4 bases and J by 5 bases, with 14 bases between them. Germline lookup yields CDR1 SNHLY and CDR2 FYNNEI. This CDR3 spans 14 amino acids. CDR3 sequence (DNA): TGTGCCAGCAGTGCGTACGTGGGGAGGACTGAAGCTTTCTTT. It yields the protein CASSAYVGRTEAFF.

The chain joins TRBV10-1 to TRBJ1-4, with a possible D match to TRBD1 (6 bases). The CDR3 loop spans 15 amino acids. Germline V gene lookup returns CDR1 WNHNN and CDR2 SYGVQD (reference sequence). The V end was cut by 3 bases, the J end by 7 bases, with 15 bases between. CDR3 in amino acids: CASSDTGTSIEKLFF. The CDR3 DNA is TGCGCCAGCAGTGACACCGGGACATCCATTGAAAAACTGTTTTTT.

This sequence joins TRBV27 and TRBJ1-4; tentative D call: TRBD1 (6 bases). Trimming stripped 2 bases from V and 1 base from J, with 11 bases between. Germline values: CDR1 MNHEY, CDR2 SMNVEV (reference sequence). This CDR3 has 16 amino acids. This chain's CDR3 is CASSLGGARTNEKLFF. The CDR3, as DNA: TGTGCCAGCAGTTTAGGGGGGGCGCGAACTAATGAAAAACTGTTTTTT.

The chain employs TRBV27 and TRBJ1-4; 7 bases line up with TRBD1. The CDR3 contains 17 residues. Trimming removed 5 bases from V and 3 bases from J; junction bases left unmatched: 12. The germline V gene encodes CDR1 MNHEY and CDR2 SMNVEV (reference sequence). CDR3 in amino acids: CASSLNFNRGANEKLFF. The CDR3 nucleotides are TGTGCCAGCAGTCTCAACTTTAACAGGGGTGCTAATGAAAAACTGTTTTTT.

The chain recombines TRBV7-9 with TRBJ1-4, with TRBD1 identical over 8 bases. V lost 5 bases, J lost 0 bases, and 2 bases stayed unmatched. This CDR3 region has 15 residues. CDR1 SEHNR and CDR2 FQNEAQ come from the germline V gene (reference sequence). The CDR3 DNA follows: TGTGCCAGCAGCACGGACAGGGCAACTAATGAAAAACTGTTTTTT. Translation gives CASSTDRATNEKLFF. Based on the CDR3 plus reference TRBV7-9 and TRBJ1-4, the full variable domain is DTGVSQNPRHKITKRGQNVTFRCDPISEHNRLYWYRQTLGQGPEFLTYFQNEAQLEKSRLLSDRFSAERPKGSFSTLEIQRTEQGDSAMYLCASSTDRATNEKLFFGSGTQLSVL.

This rearrangement joins TRBV27 to TRBJ1-2; 8 bases line up with TRBD1. Germline V gene data show CDR1 as MNHEY and CDR2 as SMNVEV (reference sequence). With 7 bases clipped from V and 4 bases from J, the junction kept 8 bases outside the gene matches. The CDR3 spans 14 residues. CDR3 loop: CASTSPDRGYGYTF. In DNA, the CDR3 is TGTGCCAGCACATCCCCTGACAGGGGCTATGGCTACACCTTC.

The chain is built from TRBV11-3 and TRBJ2-1, with 7 bases matching TRBD2. This CDR3 spans 13 amino acids. V lost 3 bases and J lost 8; bases outside the gene matches: 4. Germline CDR1 reads SGHNT; CDR2 reads YENEEA. The CDR3 is CASSLAGDDEQFF. CDR3 nucleotide sequence: TGTGCCAGCAGCTTGGCGGGAGACGATGAGCAGTTCTTC.

This clone was detected only a few times. The V gene is TRBV21-1, the J gene TRBJ1-4; TRBD1 reflects the table's D call only, with no check against the DNA. TRBV21-1 is a documented pseudogene. CDR3 length: 14 amino acids. The CDR3 loop reads CASRTGKPNEKLFF. CDR3 bases: TGTGCCAGCAGGACAGGGAAACCTAATGAAAAACTGTTTTTT.

CDR3 sequence reads: CASSPGQTIYEQYF. The DNA of the CDR3 is TGCGCCAGCAGCCCGGGACAGACAATCTACGAGCAGTACTTC. The chain has TRBV5-1 and TRBJ2-7; 7 bases match TRBD1. From germline, CDR1 is SGHRS and CDR2 YFSETQ. This CDR3 contains 14 residues. V trimming: 4 bases; J trimming: 3 bases; junction bases outside the gene matches: 7.

J is TRBJ2-2 and V is TRBV18, with 10 nucleotides matching TRBD1. Looked up from germline, CDR1 is KGHSH and CDR2 is LQKENI. V was pared by 4 bases and J by 6 bases, with 11 bases of the junction left unmatched. The CDR3 has 17 residues. The CDR3 reads CASSLHAPGQGAGELFF. The CDR3 DNA follows: TGTGCCAGCTCACTACACGCCCCCGGACAGGGGGCCGGGGAGCTGTTTTTT.

This clone has at least ten counts. V usage is TRBV9 and J usage is TRBJ2-5; 9 nucleotides align to TRBD1. Per the germline V gene, CDR1 is SGDLS and CDR2 is YYNGEE. The CDR3 contains 15 residues. V trimming: 4 bases; J trimming: 5 bases; junction bases outside the gene matches: 9. The CDR3 loop reads CASSPSGQGRETQYF. The CDR3 DNA reads as TGTGCCAGCAGCCCCAGCGGACAGGGGAGGGAGACCCAGTACTTC.

The V call is TRBV27, the J call TRBJ2-3; possibly TRBD2 for D (5 bases). The CDR3 covers 15 residues. CDR1 and CDR2 (germline): MNHEY, SMNVEV (reference sequence). Trimming removed 8 bases at V and 5 bases at J, with 20 bases between. The CDR3 here is CASRPKTTEEDTQYF. CDR3 coding DNA: TGTGCCAGCCGCCCGAAGACTACAGAAGAAGATACGCAGTATTTT.

This clone was picked up one time. The chain employs TRBV4-3 and TRBJ2-2, with a weak D call TRBD1 (5 bases). Trimming removed 1 base from V and 2 bases from J, with 8 bases in between. The CDR3 is 15 amino acids. Germline V gene data show CDR1 as LGHNA and CDR2 as YSLEER. The CDR3 sequence is CASSQGQTNTGELFF. Written as DNA, the CDR3 is TGCGCCAGCAGCCAAGGACAGACCAACACCGGGGAGCTGTTTTTT.

The gene calls are TRBV10-3 and TRBJ2-1, with TRBD2 identical over 8 bases. CDR1 and CDR2 (germline): ENHRY, SYGVKD. V lost 0 bases to trimming and J lost 1 base; unmatched junction nucleotides: 8. The CDR3 has 18 residues. CDR3: CAISESSLAGLSYNEQFF. The CDR3 region has the DNA TGTGCCATCAGTGAGTCTTCCCTAGCGGGCCTATCCTACAATGAGCAGTTCTTC.

This chain links TRBV5-4 with TRBJ1-1; D gene ambiguous. V gave up 2 bases and J gave up 1 base, with 9 bases separating them. Germline loops: CDR1 SGHNT, CDR2 YYREEE (reference sequence). This CDR3 comprises 14 residues. The CDR3 loop is CASSFDRGNTEAFF. The CDR3 DNA follows: TGTGCCAGCAGCTTCGACCGGGGGAACACTGAAGCTTTCTTT.